The present entry profiles one T cell receptor beta chain with its context. The antigen is unknown. The source of the sample is a study of T cell responses to AZD1222 COVID-19 vaccine. Whole-study findings and limits: There were repertoire samples only from the period after the peak T cell response. A rise in Spike-specific TCR breadth and depth followed two AZD1222 doses.

The data were produced by immunoSEQ multiplex PCR, yet TCRdb's version contains in-frame clones alone and is incomplete. Of approximately 150,000 clones in the sample, approximately 90% were seen once. The CDR3 is made up of 14 amino acids. Germline V CDR1 and CDR2: WNHNN, SYGVQD (reference sequence). V lost 2 bases and J lost 5, with 11 bases in between. This sample comprised peripheral blood, obtained on day 0 of AZD1222 vaccination. The chain joins TRBV10-1 to TRBJ2-3, with a weak D call TRBD1 (5 bases). The TCR was taken from an adult in good health. The CDR3 region has the DNA TGCGCCAGCAGTGAGAGGCAGGGTAAAGATACGCAGTATTTT. It yields the protein CASSERQGKDTQYF.